The T cell receptor (beta chain) described here comes from a study of shared clonotypes between healthy human individuals. With 8 bases removed from V and 1 base from J, the gap between germline ends came to 11 bases. This CDR3 is built from 13 residues. The germline CDR1 and CDR2 sequences are SGHVS and FNYEAQ. Assay used: immunoSEQ multiplex PCR; TCRdb lists only in-frame clones, some missing. The sample includes nearly 2 million clones, roughly 95% of them seen just once. This clone turned up a few times. What it binds is unknown. Study-wide results and limits: A few donors shared approximately 5% of their naive CD4 clonotypes. Generation probability values for non-shared clonotypes were lower than those for clonotypes shared by all four donors. Blood was the only sampled material, and tissue repertoires likely differ.

The naive CD8 fraction comprised CD45RO-negative cells positively selected for CCR7 and excluded terminally differentiated effector memory CD45RA+ cells. This chain uses TRBV7-6 with TRBJ1-1; D remains ambiguous. The sequence derives from a man aged 18 to 35 in good health. Sequenced material: naive CD8+ T cells sorted from blood. The CDR3 DNA reads as TGTGCCAGCCGCCGATCTTCGAACACTGAAGCTTTCTTT. Translating gives CASRRSSNTEAFF. Filled out from reference TRBV7-6 and TRBJ1-1, the complete variable domain reads GAGVSQSPRYKVTKRGQDVALRCDPISGHVSLYWYRQALGQGPEFLTYFNYEAQQDKSGLPNDRFSAERPEGSISTLTIQRTEQRDSAMYRCASRRSSNTEAFFGQGTRLTVV.